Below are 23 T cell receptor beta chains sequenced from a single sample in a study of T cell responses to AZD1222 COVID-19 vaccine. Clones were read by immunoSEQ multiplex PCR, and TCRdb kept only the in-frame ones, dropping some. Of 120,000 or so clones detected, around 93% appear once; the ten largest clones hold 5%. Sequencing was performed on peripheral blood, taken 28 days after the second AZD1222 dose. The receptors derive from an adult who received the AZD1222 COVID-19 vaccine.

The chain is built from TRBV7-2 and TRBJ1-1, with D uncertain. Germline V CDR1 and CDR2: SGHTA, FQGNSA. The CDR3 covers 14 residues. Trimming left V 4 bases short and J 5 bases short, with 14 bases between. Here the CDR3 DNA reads TGTGCCAGCAGCTCCGATGGGATTTGGACTGAAGCTTTCTTT. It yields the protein CASSSDGIWTEAFF.

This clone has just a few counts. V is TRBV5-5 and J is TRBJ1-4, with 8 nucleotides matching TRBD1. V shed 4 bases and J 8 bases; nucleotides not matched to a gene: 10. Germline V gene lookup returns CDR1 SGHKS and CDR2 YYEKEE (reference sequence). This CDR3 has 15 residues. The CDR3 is CASSPATRTGEKLFF. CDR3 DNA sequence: TGTGCCAGCAGCCCGGCCACGAGGACAGGGGAAAAACTGTTTTTT.

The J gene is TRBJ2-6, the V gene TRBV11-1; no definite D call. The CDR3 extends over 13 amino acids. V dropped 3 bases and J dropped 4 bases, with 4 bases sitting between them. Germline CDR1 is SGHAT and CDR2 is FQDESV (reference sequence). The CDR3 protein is CASSFRGANVLTF. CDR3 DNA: TGTGCCAGCAGCTTTCGGGGGGCCAACGTCCTGACTTTC. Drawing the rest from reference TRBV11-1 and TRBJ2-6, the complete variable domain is EAEVAQSPRYKITEKSQAVAFWCDPISGHATLYWYRQILGQGPELLVQFQDESVVDDSQLPKDRFSAERLKGVDSTLKIQPAELGDSAMYLCASSFRGANVLTFGAGSRLTVL.

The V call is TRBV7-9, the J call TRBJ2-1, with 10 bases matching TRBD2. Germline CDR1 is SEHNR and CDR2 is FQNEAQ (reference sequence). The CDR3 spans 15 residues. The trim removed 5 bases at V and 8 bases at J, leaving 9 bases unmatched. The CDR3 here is CASSTSGGVMDEQFF. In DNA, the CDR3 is TGTGCCAGCAGCACGAGCGGGGGGGTTATGGATGAGCAGTTCTTC.

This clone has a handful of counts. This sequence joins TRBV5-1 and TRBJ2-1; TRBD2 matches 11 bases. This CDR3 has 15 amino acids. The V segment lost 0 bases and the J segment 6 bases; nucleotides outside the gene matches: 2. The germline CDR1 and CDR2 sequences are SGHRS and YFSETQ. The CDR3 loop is CASSLVAGGGNEQFF. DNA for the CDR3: TGCGCCAGCAGCTTGGTAGCGGGAGGGGGCAATGAGCAGTTCTTC.

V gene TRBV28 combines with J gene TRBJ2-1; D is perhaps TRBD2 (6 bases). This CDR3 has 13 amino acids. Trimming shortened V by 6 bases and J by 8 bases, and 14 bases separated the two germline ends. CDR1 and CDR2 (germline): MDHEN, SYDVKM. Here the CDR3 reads CASRGTPSDEQFF. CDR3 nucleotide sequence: TGTGCCAGCAGGGGGACTCCAAGCGATGAGCAGTTCTTC. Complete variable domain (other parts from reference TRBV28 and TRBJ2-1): DVKVTQSSRYLVKRTGEKVFLECVQDMDHENMFWYRQDPGLGLRLIYFSYDVKMKEKGDIPEGYSVSREKKERFSLILESASTNQTSMYLCASRGTPSDEQFFGPGTRLTVL.

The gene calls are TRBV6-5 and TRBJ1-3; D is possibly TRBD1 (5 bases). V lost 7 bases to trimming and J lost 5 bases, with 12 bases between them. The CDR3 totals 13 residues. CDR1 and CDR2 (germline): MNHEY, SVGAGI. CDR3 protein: CASIGQGRNTIYF. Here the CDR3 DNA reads TGTGCCAGCATCGGTCAGGGTCGAAACACCATATATTTT.

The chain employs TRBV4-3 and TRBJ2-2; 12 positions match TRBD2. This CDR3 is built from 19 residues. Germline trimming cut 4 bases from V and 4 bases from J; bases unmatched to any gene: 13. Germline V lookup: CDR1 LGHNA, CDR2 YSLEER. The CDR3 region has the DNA TGCGCCAGCAGCCGCACCGGGACTAGCGGGCCTCGGGTCACCGGGGAGCTGTTTTTT. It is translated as CASSRTGTSGPRVTGELFF.

CDR3 protein: CASSQGGRSGRVSYNEQFF. CDR3 coding DNA: TGCGCCAGCAGCCAAGGGGGGCGGTCAGGGCGGGTTTCCTACAATGAGCAGTTCTTC. The chain has TRBV4-1 and TRBJ2-1; tentative D call: TRBD1 (6 bases). Germline V gene lookup returns CDR1 MGHRA and CDR2 YSYEKL. This CDR3 region has 19 residues. Trimming pared 1 base from V and 1 base from J, leaving 20 bases between.

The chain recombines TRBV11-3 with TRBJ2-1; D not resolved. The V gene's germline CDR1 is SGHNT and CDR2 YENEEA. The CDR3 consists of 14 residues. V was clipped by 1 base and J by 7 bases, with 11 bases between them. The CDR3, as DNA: TGTGCCAGCAGCTTAGGTCCTTCCCATAATGAGCAGTTCTTC. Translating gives CASSLGPSHNEQFF.

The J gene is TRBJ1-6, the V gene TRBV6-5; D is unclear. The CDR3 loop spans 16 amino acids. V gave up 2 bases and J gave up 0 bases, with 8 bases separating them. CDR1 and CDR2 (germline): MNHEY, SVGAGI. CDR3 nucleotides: TGTGCCAGCAGTTACGGCGGTAGCTCCTATAATTCACCCCTCCACTTT. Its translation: CASSYGGSSYNSPLHF.

The CDR3 nucleotides read TGTGCCAGCAGCTTCCGGGACAGGACCTACGAGCAGTACTTC. Protein: CASSFRDRTYEQYF. This sequence joins TRBV13 and TRBJ2-7; TRBD1 matches at 8 bases. Germline V gene sequence: CDR1 PRHDT, CDR2 FYEKMQ (reference sequence). V shed 3 bases and J 2 bases; nucleotides not matched to a gene: 3. CDR3 length: 14 residues.

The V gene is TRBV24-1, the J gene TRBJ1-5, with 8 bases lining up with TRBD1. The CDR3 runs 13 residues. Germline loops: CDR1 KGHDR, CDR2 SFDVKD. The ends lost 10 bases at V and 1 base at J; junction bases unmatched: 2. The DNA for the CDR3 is TGTGCCACGGACAGGGTAAGCAATCAGCCCCAGCATTTT. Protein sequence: CATDRVSNQPQHF.

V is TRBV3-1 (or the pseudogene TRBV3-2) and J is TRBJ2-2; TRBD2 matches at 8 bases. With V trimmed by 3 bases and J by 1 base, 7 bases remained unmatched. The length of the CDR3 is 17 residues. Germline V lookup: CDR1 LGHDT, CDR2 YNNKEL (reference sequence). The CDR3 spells CASSQVASGQNTGELFF. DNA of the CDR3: TGTGCCAGCAGCCAGGTGGCTAGCGGGCAGAACACCGGGGAGCTGTTTTTT.

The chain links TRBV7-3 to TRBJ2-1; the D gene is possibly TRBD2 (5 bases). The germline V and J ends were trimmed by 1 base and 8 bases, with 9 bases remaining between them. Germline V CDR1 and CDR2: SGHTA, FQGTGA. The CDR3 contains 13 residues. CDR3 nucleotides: TGTGCCAGCAGCTTAAGACTAACCGATGAGCAGTTCTTC. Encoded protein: CASSLRLTDEQFF.

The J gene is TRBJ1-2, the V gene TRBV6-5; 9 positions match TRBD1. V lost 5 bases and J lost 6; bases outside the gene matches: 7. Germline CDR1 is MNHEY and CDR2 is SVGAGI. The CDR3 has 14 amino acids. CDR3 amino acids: CASSPYDRGNGYTF. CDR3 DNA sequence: TGTGCCAGCAGTCCCTATGACAGGGGGAATGGCTACACCTTC.

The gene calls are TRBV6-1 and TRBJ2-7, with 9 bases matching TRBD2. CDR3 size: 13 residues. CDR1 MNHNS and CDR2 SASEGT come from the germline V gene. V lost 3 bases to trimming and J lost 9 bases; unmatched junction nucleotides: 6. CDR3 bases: TGTGCCAGCAGTGATGGACTAGCGCTACCGCAGTACTTC. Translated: CASSDGLALPQYF.

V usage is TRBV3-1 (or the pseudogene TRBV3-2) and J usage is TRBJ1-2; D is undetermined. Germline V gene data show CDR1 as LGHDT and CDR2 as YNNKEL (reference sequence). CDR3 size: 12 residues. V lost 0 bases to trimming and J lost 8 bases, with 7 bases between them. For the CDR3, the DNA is TGTGCCAGCAGCCAAGATAGGAGGGGCTACACCTTC. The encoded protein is CASSQDRRGYTF.

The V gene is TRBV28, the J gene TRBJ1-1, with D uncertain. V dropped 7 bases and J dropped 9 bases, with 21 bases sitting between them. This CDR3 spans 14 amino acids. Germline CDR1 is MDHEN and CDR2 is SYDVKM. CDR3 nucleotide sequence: TGTGCCAGCATCGCCGAATTGGTTTTTAAGAAAGCTTTCTTT. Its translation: CASIAELVFKKAFF. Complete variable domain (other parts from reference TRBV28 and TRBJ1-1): DVKVTQSSRYLVKRTGEKVFLECVQDMDHENMFWYRQDPGLGLRLIYFSYDVKMKEKGDIPEGYSVSREKKERFSLILESASTNQTSMYLCASIAELVFKKAFFGQGTRLTVV.

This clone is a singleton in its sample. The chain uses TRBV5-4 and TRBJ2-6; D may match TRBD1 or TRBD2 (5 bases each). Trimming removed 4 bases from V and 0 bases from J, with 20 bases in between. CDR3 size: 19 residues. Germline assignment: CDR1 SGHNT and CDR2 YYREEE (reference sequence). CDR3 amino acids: CASSQHGTGKSSGANVLTF. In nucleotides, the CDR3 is TGTGCCAGCAGCCAGCATGGGACGGGGAAAAGCTCTGGGGCCAACGTCCTGACTTTC.

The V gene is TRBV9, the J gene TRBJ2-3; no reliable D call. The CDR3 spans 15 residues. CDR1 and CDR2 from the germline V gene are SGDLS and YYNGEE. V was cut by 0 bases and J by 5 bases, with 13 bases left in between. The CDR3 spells CASSVGPVAIDTQYF. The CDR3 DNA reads TGTGCCAGCAGCGTAGGGCCGGTTGCAATAGATACGCAGTATTTT.

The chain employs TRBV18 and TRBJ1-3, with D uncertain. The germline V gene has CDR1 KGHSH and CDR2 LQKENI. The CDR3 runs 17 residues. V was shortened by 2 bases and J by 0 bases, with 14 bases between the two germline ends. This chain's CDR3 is CASSPSGGVLSGNTIYF. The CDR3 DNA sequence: TGTGCCAGCTCACCATCCGGTGGGGTGCTCTCTGGAAACACCATATATTTT.

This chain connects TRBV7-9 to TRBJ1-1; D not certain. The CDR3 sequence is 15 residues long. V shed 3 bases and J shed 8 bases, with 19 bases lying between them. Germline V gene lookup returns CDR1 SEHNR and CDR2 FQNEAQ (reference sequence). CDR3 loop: CASSLSGLPVVEAFF. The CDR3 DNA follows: TGTGCCAGCAGCTTGTCCGGGCTCCCGGTAGTGGAAGCTTTCTTT.